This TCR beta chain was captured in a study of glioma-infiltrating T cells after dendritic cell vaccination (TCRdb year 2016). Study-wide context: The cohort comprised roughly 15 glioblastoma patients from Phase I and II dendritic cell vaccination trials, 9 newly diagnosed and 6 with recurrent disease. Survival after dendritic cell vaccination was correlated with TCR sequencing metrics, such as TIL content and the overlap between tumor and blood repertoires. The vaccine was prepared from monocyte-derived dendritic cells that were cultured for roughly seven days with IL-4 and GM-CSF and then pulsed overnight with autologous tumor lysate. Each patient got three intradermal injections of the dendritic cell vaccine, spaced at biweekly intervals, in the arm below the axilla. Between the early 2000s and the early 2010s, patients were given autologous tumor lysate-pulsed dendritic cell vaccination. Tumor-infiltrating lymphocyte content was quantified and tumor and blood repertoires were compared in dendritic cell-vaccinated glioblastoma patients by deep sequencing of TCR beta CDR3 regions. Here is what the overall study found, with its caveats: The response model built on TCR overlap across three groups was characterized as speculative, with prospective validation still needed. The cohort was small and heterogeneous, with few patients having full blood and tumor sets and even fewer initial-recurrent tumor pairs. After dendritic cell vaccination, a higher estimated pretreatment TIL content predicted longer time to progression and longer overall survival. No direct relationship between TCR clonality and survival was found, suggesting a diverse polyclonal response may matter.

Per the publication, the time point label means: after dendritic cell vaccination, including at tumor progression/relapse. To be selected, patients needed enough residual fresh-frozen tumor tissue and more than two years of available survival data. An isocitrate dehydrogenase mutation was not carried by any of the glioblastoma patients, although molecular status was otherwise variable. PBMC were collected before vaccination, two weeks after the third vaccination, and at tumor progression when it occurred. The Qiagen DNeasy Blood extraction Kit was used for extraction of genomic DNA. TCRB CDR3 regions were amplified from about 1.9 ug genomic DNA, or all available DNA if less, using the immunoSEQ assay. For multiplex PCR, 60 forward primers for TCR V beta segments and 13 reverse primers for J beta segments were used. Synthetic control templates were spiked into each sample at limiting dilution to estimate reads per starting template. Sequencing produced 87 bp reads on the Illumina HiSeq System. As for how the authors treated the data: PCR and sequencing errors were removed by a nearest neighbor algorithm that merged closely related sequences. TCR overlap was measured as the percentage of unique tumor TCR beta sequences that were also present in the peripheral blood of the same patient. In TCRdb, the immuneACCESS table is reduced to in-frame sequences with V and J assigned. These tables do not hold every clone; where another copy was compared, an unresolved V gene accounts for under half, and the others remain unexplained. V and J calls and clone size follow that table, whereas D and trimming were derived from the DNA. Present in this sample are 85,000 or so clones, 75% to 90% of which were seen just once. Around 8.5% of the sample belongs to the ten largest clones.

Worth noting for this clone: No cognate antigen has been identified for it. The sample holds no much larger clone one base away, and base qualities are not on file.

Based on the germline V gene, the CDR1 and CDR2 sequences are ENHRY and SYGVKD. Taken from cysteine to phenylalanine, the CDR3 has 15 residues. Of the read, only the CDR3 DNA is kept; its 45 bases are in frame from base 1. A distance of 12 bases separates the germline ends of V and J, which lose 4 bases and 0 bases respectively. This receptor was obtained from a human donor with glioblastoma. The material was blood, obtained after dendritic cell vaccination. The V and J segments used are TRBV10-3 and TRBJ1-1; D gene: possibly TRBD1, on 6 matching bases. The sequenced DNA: TGTGCCATCAGTGCTTTAACAGGGATGAACACTGAAGCTTTCTTT. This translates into CAISALTGMNTEAFF.